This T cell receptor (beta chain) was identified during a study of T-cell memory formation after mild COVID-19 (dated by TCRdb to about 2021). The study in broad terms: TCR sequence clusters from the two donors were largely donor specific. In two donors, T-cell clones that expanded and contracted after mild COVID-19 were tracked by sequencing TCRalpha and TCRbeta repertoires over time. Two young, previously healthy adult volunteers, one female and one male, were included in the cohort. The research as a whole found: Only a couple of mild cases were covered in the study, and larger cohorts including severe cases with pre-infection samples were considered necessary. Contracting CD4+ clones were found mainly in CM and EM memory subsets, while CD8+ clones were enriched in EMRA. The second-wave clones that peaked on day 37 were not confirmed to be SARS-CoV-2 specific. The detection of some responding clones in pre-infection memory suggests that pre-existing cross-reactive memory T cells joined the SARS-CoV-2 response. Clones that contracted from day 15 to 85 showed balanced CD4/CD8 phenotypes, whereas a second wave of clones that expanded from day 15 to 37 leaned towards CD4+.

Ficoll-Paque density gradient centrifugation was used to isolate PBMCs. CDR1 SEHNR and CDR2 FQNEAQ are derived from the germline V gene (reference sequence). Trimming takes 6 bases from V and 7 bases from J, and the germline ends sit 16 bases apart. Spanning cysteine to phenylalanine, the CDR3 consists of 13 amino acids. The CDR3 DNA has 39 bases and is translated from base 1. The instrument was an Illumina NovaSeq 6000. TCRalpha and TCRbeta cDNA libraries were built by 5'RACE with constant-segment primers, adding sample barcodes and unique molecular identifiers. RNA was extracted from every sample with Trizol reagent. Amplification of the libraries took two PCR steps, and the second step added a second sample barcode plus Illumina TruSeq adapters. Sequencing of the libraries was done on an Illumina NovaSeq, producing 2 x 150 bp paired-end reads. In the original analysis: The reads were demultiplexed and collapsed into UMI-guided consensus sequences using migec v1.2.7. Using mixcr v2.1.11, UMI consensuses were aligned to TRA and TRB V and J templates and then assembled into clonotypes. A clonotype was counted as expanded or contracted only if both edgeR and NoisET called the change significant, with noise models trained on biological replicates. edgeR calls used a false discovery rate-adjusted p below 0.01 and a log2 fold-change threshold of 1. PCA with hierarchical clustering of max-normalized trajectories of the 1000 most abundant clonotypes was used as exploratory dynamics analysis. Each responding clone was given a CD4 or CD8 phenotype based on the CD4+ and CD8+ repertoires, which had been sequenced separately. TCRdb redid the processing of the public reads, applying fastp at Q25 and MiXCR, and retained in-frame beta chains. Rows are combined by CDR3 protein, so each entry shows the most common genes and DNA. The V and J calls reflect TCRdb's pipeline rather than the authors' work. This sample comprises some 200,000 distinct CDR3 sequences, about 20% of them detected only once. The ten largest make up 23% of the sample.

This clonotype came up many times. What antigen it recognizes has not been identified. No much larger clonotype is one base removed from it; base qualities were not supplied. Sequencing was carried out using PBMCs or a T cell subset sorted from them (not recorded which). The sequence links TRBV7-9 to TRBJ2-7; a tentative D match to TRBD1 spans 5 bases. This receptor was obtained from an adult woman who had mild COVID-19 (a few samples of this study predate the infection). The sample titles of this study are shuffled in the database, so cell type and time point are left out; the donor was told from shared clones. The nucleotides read TGTGCCAGCAGTCAGGACAAGGAACTGGAGCAGTACTTC. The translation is CASSQDKELEQYF.